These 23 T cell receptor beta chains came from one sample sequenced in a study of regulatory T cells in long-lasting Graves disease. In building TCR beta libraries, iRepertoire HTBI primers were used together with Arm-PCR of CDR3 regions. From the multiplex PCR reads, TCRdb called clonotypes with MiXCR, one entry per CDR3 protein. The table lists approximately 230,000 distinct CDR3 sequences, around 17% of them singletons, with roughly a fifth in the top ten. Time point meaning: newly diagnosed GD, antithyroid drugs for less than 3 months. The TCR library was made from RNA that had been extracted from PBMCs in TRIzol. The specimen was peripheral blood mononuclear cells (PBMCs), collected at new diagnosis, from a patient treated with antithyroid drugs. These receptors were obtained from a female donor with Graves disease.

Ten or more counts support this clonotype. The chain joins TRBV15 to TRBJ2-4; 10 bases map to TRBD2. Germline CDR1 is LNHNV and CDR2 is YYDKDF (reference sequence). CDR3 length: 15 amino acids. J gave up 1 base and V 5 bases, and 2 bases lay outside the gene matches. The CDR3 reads CATSGAGGAKNIQYF. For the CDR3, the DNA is TGTGCCACCAGCGGAGCGGGAGGGGCCAAAAACATTCAGTACTTC.

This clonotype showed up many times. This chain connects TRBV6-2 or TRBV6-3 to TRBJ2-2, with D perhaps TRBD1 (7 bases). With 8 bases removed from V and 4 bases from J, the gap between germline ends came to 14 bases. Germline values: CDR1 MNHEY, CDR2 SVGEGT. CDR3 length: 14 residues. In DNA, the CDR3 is TGTGCCAGCCGACAGGGAGGAGTCACCGGGGAGCTGTTTTTT. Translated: CASRQGGVTGELFF.

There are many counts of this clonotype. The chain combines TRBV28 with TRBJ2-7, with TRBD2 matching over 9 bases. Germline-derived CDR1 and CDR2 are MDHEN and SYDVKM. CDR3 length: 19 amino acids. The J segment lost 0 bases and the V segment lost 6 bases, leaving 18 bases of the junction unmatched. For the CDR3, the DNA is TGTGCCAGCAGGGTCCCCTGGGCGGGAGGGCCTGGTGGCTCCTACGAGCAGTACTTC. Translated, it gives CASRVPWAGGPGGSYEQYF.

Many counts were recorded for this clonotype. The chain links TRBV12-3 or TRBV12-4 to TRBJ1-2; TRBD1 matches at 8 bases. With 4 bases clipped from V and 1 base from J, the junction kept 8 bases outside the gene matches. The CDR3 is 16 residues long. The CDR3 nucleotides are TGTGCCAGCAGTTCCTCGGACAGGGTGAATAACTATGGCTACACCTTC. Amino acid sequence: CASSSSDRVNNYGYTF.

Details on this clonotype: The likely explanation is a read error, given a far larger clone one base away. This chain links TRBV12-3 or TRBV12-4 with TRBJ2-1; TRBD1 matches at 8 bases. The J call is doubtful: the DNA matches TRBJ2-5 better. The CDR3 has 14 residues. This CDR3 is CASSWTGSGETQYF. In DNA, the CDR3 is TGTGCCAGCAGTTGGACAGGGTCAGGAGAGACCCAGTACTTC.

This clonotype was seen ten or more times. CDR3 sequence: CASSMTANTEAFF. The CDR3, as DNA: TGTGCCAGCAGTATGACAGCTAACACTGAAGCTTTCTTT. The V call is TRBV7-3, the J call TRBJ1-1; TRBD1 might be the D (5 bases). Trimming removed 6 bases from V and 2 bases from J, with 10 bases in between. Germline V gene data show CDR1 as SGHTA and CDR2 as FQGTGA. The CDR3 has 13 residues.

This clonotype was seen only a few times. CDR3 in amino acids: CSARRPSGLQETQYF. The DNA for the CDR3 is TGCAGTGCTAGACGTCCCTCGGGACTACAAGAGACCCAGTACTTC. The genes are TRBV20-1 and TRBJ2-5; 7 positions agree with TRBD2. The CDR3 is 15 amino acids. Germline CDR1 reads DFQATT; CDR2 reads SNEGSKA (reference sequence). Trimming took 2 bases from V and 2 from J; bases not matched to a gene: 8.

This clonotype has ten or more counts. In nucleotides, the CDR3 is TGCGCCAGCAGCTTGGAGGGGACCAAAAACATTCAGTACTTC. This translates into CASSLEGTKNIQYF. V gene TRBV5-1 combines with J gene TRBJ2-4; possible D gene TRBD1, 5 bases. The germline gives CDR1 SGHRS, CDR2 YFSETQ. Trimming shortened V by 0 bases and J by 2 bases, and 6 bases separated the two germline ends. The CDR3 totals 14 residues. Together with reference TRBV5-1 and TRBJ2-4, the CDR3 gives the full variable domain: KAGVTQTPRYLIKTRGQQVTLSCSPISGHRSVSWYQQTPGQGLQFLFEYFSETQRNKGNFPGRFSGRQFSNSRSEMNVSTLELGDSALYLCASSLEGTKNIQYFGAGTRLSVL.

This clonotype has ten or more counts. CDR3 nucleotide sequence: TGTGCCAGCAGCCTACTCGGACAGGGGGCTGAGACCCAGTACTTC. It specifies CASSLLGQGAETQYF. This chain joins TRBV7-2 and TRBJ2-5; 11 bases agree with TRBD1. The trim removed 5 bases at V and 5 bases at J, leaving 7 bases unmatched. Germline V CDR1 and CDR2: SGHTA, FQGNSA. The CDR3 sequence is 15 residues long.

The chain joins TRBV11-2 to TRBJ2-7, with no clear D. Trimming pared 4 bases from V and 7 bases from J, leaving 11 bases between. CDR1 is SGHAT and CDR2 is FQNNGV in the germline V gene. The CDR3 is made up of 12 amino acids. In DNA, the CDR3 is TGTGCCAGCAGCTCGGAGACCGGGGAGCAGTACTTC. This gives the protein CASSSETGEQYF.

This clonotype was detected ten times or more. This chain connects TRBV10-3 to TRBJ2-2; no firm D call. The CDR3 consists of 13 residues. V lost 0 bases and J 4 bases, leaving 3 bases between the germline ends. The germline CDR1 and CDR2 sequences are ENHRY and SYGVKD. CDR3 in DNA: TGTGCCATCAGTGAGTCAGGCACCGGGGAGCTGTTTTTT. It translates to CAISESGTGELFF.

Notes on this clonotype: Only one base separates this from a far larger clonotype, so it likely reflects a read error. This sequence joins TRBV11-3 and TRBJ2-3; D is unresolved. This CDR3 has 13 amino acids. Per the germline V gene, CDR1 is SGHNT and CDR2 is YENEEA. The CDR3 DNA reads TGTGCCAGCAGCTTAGACCGCACAGATACGCAGTCTTTT. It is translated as CASSLDRTDTQSF.

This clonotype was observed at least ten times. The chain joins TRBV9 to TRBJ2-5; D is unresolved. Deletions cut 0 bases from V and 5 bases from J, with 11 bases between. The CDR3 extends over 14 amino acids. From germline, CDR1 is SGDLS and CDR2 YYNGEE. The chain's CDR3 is CASSVGPDGETQYF. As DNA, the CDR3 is TGTGCCAGCAGCGTAGGACCGGATGGGGAGACCCAGTACTTC.

CDR3 nucleotides: TGCAGTGCGTACCCGGGACTAGCGGGAAGCCATCTCTCCTACAATGAGCAGTTCTTC. This translates into CSAYPGLAGSHLSYNEQFF. The genes are TRBV20-1 and TRBJ2-1; 13 positions agree with TRBD2. V lost 6 bases to trimming and J lost 0 bases; unmatched junction nucleotides: 14. CDR1 DFQATT and CDR2 SNEGSKA come from the germline V gene (reference sequence). The CDR3 consists of 19 residues.

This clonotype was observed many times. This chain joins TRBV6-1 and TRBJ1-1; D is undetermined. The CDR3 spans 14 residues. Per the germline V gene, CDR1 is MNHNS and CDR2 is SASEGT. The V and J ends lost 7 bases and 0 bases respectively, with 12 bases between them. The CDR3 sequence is CASKETSMNTEAFF. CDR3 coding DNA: TGTGCCAGCAAGGAGACATCCATGAACACTGAAGCTTTCTTT.

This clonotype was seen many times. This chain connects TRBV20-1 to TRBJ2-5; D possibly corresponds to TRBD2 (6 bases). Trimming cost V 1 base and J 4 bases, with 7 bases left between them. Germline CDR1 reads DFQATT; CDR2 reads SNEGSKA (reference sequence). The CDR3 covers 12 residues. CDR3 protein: CSARVGGETQYF. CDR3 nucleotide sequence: TGCAGTGCTAGAGTCGGGGGAGAGACCCAGTACTTC.

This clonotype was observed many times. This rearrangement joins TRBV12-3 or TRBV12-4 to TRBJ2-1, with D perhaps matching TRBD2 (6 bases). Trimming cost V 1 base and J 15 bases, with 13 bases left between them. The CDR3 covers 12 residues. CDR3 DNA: TGTGCCAGCAGTTTAGGGGGACTTTCTTGGTTCTTC. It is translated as CASSLGGLSWFF.

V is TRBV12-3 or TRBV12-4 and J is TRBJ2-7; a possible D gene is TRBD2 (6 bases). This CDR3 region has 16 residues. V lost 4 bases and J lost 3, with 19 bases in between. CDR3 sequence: CASSSDTGTRDYEQYF. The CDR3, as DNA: TGTGCCAGCAGTTCAGACACCGGGACTCGGGACTACGAGCAGTACTTC.

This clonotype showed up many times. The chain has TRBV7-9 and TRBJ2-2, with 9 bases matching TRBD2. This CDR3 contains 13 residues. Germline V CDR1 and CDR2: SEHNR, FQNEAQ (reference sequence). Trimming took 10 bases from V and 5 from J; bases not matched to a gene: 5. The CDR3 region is CATQLAGTGELFF. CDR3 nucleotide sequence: TGTGCCACCCAACTAGCGGGTACCGGGGAGCTGTTTTTT. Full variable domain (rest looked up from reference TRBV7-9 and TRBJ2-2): DTGVSQNPRHKITKRGQNVTFRCDPISEHNRLYWYRQTLGQGPEFLTYFQNEAQLEKSRLLSDRFSAERPKGSFSTLEIQRTEQGDSAMYLCATQLAGTGELFFGEGSRLTVL.

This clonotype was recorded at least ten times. CDR3 residues: CSASPGAYQYEQYF. CDR3 DNA sequence: TGCAGTGCTAGCCCCGGGGCATACCAATACGAGCAGTACTTC. The rearrangement links TRBV20-1 to TRBJ2-7, with D perhaps matching TRBD1 or TRBD2 (5 bases each). CDR3 length: 14 amino acids. V lost 3 bases and J 4 bases, leaving 16 bases between the germline ends. Germline assignment: CDR1 DFQATT and CDR2 SNEGSKA (reference sequence).

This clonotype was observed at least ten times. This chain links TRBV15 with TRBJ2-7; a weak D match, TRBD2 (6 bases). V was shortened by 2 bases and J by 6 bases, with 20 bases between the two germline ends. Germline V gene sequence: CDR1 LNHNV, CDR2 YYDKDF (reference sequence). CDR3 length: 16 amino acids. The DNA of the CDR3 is TGTGCCACCAGCAGATCCGGGACTCCATTCCCTTCCGAGCAGTACTTC. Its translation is CATSRSGTPFPSEQYF.

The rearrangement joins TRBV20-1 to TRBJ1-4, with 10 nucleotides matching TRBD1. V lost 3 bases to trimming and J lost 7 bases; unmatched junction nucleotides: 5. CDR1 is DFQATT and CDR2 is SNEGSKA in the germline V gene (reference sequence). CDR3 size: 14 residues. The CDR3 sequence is CSARPGTGAEKLFF. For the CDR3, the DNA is TGCAGTGCTAGGCCCGGGACAGGGGCTGAAAAACTGTTTTTT.

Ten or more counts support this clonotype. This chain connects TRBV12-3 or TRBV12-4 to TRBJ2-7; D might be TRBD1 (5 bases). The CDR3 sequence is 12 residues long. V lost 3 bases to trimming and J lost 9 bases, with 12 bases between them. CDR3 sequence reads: CASSLDILRQYF. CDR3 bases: TGTGCCAGCAGTTTGGACATCTTACGGCAGTACTTC.